This T cell receptor beta chain was sequenced during a study of beta chain features in type 1 diabetes. Findings of the study overall: Sequencing the cDNA could make cells with high TCR expression show up more than they should. When VDJ junctions were examined, type 1 diabetes patients showed fewer insertions and more deletions.

Sorted CD4+ subsets: naive, central memory, regulatory, stem cell-like memory (CD45RO/CCR7/CD25/CD127/CD95/CD27 panel). The CDR3 extends over 13 amino acids. Germline V lookup: CDR1 SGHRS, CDR2 YFSETQ. Trimming left V 2 bases short and J 1 base short, with 7 bases between. As every portion of the isolated RNA was reverse transcribed, the sequencing read expressed TCRB transcripts. Read counts averaged about 3.57 million for samples of naive, central memory and regulatory T cells. Data came from immunoSEQ multiplex PCR; TCRdb stores just in-frame clones and leaves some out. In the table there are some 60,000 clones, roughly 60% of which are singletons. As concerns this clone: Its antigen is unidentified.

This rearrangement joins TRBV5-1 to TRBJ2-7; TRBD1 might be the D (6 bases). The sample consisted of Tregs from blood. This receptor was obtained from a woman aged 18-29 years in good health. The CDR3: CASSLGQSYEQYF. Here the CDR3 DNA reads TGCGCCAGCAGCTTAGGACAGTCCTACGAGCAGTACTTC. Based on the CDR3 plus reference TRBV5-1 and TRBJ2-7, the full variable domain is KAGVTQTPRYLIKTRGQQVTLSCSPISGHRSVSWYQQTPGQGLQFLFEYFSETQRNKGNFPGRFSGRQFSNSRSEMNVSTLELGDSALYLCASSLGQSYEQYFGPGTRLTVT.